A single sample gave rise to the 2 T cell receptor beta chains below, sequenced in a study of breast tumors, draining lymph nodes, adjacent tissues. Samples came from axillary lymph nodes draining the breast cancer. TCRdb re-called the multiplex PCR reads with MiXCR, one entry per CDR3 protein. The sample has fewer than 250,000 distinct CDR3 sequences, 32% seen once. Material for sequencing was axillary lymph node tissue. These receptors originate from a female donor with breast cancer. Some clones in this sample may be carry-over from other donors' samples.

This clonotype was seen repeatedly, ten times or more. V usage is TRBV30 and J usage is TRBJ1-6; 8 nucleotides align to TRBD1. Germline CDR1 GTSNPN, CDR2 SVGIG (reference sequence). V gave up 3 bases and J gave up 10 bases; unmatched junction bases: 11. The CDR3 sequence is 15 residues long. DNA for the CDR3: TGTGCCTGGAGCCAAAGGGACAGGCTGGGCTCACCCCTCCACTTT. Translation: CAWSQRDRLGSPLHF. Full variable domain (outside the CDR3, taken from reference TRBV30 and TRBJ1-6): SQTIHQWPATLVQPVGSPLSLECTVEGTSNPNLYWYRQAAGRGLQLLFYSVGIGQISSEVPQNLSASRPQDRQFILSSKKLLLSDSGFYLCAWSQRDRLGSPLHFGNGTRLTVT.

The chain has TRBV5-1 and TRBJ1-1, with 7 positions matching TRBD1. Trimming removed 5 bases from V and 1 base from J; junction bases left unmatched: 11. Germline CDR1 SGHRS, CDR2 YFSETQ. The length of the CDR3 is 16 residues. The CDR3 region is CASSTSGTAANTEAFF. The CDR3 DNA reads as TGCGCCAGCAGTACATCCGGGACAGCCGCGAACACTGAAGCTTTCTTT.